The entry below describes one T cell receptor (beta chain). Its antigen is undetermined. The data belong to a study of Graves' ophthalmopathy and Graves' hyperthyroidism. About the research overall: Upon initial diagnosis and before any treatment, peripheral blood was collected.

Germline assignment: CDR1 SGHTA and CDR2 FQGTGA. The V gene lost 5 bases and the J gene lost 2 bases, with 15 bases spanning the gap. The CDR3 is made up of 15 amino acids. Study conclusions and caveats: With over 85% sensitivity and around 81% specificity, a 13-signature model separated ophthalmopathy from stable hyperthyroidism. Among expanded thyroid clonotypes above 0.001 frequency, most also occurred in blood.

Diagnosis relied on clinical symptoms, serum thyroxine, TRAb, thyroid ultrasound and orbital computed tomography. Investigators amplified TCR beta CDR3 regions from RNA transcripts. Amplification began with first-round RT-PCR using HTBI primers, then second-round multiplex PCR was performed. A single record per CDR3 protein comes from TCRdb applying MiXCR to the multiplex PCR reads. Among roughly 380,000 distinct CDR3 sequences listed, 15% were seen once. The sample consisted of peripheral blood. The TCR sequence derives from a woman aged 18-29 years with stable Graves' hyperthyroidism. The gene calls are TRBV7-3 and TRBJ2-5, with D perhaps TRBD1 or TRBD2 (5 bases each). The CDR3, as DNA: TGTGCCAGCAGCGCTACGGGACCTGGACAAGAGACCCAGTACTTC. Its protein is CASSATGPGQETQYF. Filled out from reference TRBV7-3 and TRBJ2-5, the complete variable domain reads GAGVSQTPSNKVTEKGKYVELRCDPISGHTALYWYRQSLGQGPEFLIYFQGTGAADDSGLPNDRFFAVRPEGSVSTLKIQRTERGDSAVYLCASSATGPGQETQYFGPGTRLLVL.